This is a list of T cell receptor beta chains from one sample in a study of blood T cell repertoires in COVID-19. Some clones are missing from TCRdb's copy, which holds only in-frame ones; the method was immunoSEQ multiplex PCR. The table shows approximately 200,000 clones, with approximately 90% occurring only once. The sequenced sample consisted of PBMCs or T cells enriched from blood (not recorded which). The receptors here all came from a woman in her twenties or thirties who had recovered from COVID-19. The CDR3 runs from the conserved cysteine through the conserved F or W. The D gene is left open where the match is weak. The size of a clone is reported for some rows only, either as once, few or many, or as a class for expanded clones.

J: TRBJ1-2
D: TRBD1
size: -
V: TRBV18
CDR3: CASSRPTGTYGYTF
DNA: TGTGCCAGCTCACGGCCGACAGGGACCTATGGCTACACCTTC

J: TRBJ1-4
D: TRBD1
size: once
V: TRBV5-5
CDR3: CASSTPTGTNEKLFF
DNA: TGTGCCAGCAGCACCCCGACAGGGACTAATGAAAAACTGTTTTTT

J: TRBJ2-7
D: TRBD1
size: -
V: TRBV5-6
CDR3: CASSFLQGARAYEQYF
DNA: TGTGCCAGCAGCTTTCTCCAGGGGGCTAGAGCCTACGAGCAGTACTTC

J: TRBJ2-1
D: TRBD2
size: few
V: TRBV7-9
CDR3: CASRPTSGGSYNEQFF
DNA: TGTGCCAGCAGACCAACTAGCGGGGGGAGCTACAATGAGCAGTTCTTC

J: TRBJ1-4
D: -
size: -
V: TRBV6-5
CDR3: CATLEGANEKLFF
DNA: TGTGCCACCCTGGAGGGAGCTAATGAAAAACTGTTTTTT

J: TRBJ1-5
D: TRBD1
size: -
V: TRBV19
CDR3: CASSVAGGAEQPQHF
DNA: TGTGCCAGTAGTGTCGCAGGGGGCGCGGAACAGCCCCAGCATTTT

J: TRBJ1-1
D: TRBD1
size: -
V: TRBV5-1
CDR3: CASSLGQGLRMNTEAFF
DNA: TGCGCCAGCAGCTTGGGACAGGGGCTAAGGATGAACACTGAAGCTTTCTTT

J: TRBJ2-1
D: TRBD2
size: -
V: TRBV4-2
CDR3: CASSQAAGSYNEQFF
DNA: TGTGCCAGCAGCCAAGCAGCGGGGTCATACAATGAGCAGTTCTTC

J: TRBJ2-4
D: -
size: once
V: TRBV6-2/TRBV6-3
CDR3: CASSQIGDLGAKNIQYF
DNA: TGTGCCAGCAGTCAAATCGGGGATCTGGGGGCCAAAAACATTCAGTACTTC

J: TRBJ1-5
D: -
size: -
V: TRBV4-2
CDR3: CASSQGDRYNQPQHF
DNA: TGTGCCAGCAGCCAAGGAGACAGGTATAATCAGCCCCAGCATTTT

J: TRBJ2-1
D: -
size: many
V: TRBV27
CDR3: CASKPSSYNEQFF
DNA: TGTGCCAGCAAACCGAGCTCCTACAATGAGCAGTTCTTC

J: TRBJ2-1
D: TRBD2
size: -
V: TRBV6-2/TRBV6-3
CDR3: CASSYSTSFSYNEQFF
DNA: TGTGCCAGCAGTTACTCGACTAGCTTCTCCTACAATGAGCAGTTCTTC

J: TRBJ1-6
D: -
size: -
V: TRBV28
CDR3: CASIFPGSNSPLHF
DNA: TGTGCCAGCATTTTCCCGGGTTCGAATTCACCCCTCCACTTT

J: TRBJ1-5
D: -
size: -
V: TRBV28
CDR3: CASRIDGQPQHF
DNA: TGTGCCAGCAGGATCGACGGGCAGCCCCAGCATTTT

J: TRBJ1-5
D: -
size: -
V: TRBV19
CDR3: CASSQAQGTNNQPQHF
DNA: TGTGCCAGTAGTCAAGCCCAGGGGACTAACAATCAGCCCCAGCATTTT

J: TRBJ1-1
D: TRBD1
size: -
V: TRBV6-5
CDR3: CASSSDRENTEAFF
DNA: TGTGCCAGCAGTTCAGACAGGGAGAACACTGAAGCTTTCTTT

J: TRBJ1-1
D: TRBD1
size: once
V: TRBV19
CDR3: CASLPQGARTEAFF
DNA: TGTGCCAGTTTGCCCCAGGGGGCTAGGACTGAAGCTTTCTTT

J: TRBJ1-4
D: -
size: -
V: TRBV11-2
CDR3: CASSLSGGGNEKLFF
DNA: TGTGCCAGCAGCTTAAGTGGGGGCGGAAATGAAAAACTGTTTTTT

J: TRBJ1-2
D: TRBD1
size: -
V: TRBV4-1
CDR3: CASSQEAPGQYGYTF
DNA: TGCGCCAGCAGCCAAGAAGCTCCGGGACAGTATGGCTACACCTTC

J: TRBJ1-2
D: -
size: few
V: TRBV7-2
CDR3: CASSLIGDSNYGYTF
DNA: TGTGCCAGCAGCTTAATCGGGGACTCCAACTATGGCTACACCTTC

J: TRBJ1-1
D: -
size: -
V: TRBV7-9
CDR3: CASSSKQGNTEAFF
DNA: TGTGCCAGCAGCTCCAAACAGGGGAACACTGAAGCTTTCTTT

J: TRBJ1-4
D: -
size: -
V: TRBV7-9
CDR3: CASSSWGQTNEKLFF
DNA: TGTGCCAGCAGCTCGTGGGGACAAACTAATGAAAAACTGTTTTTT

J: TRBJ1-4
D: -
size: -
V: TRBV2
CDR3: CASSDSYDEKLFF
DNA: TGTGCCAGCAGTGACAGTTATGATGAAAAACTGTTTTTT

J: TRBJ1-4
D: -
size: -
V: TRBV21-1
CDR3: CASSKVEGQGNEKLFF
DNA: TGTGCCAGCAGCAAGGTGGAGGGACAGGGGAATGAAAAACTGTTTTTT

J: TRBJ2-2
D: -
size: -
V: TRBV3-1/TRBV3-2
CDR3: CASSQDLYGEIGELFF
DNA: TGTGCCAGCAGCCAAGATTTATACGGGGAGATCGGGGAGCTGTTTTTT

J: TRBJ2-2
D: TRBD2
size: many
V: TRBV18
CDR3: CASSPLAGNTGELFF
DNA: TGTGCCAGCTCACCATTAGCGGGGAACACCGGGGAGCTGTTTTTT

J: TRBJ2-1
D: TRBD1
size: -
V: TRBV4-1
CDR3: CASSQGDRGIDEQFF
DNA: TGCGCCAGCAGCCAAGGGGACAGGGGAATTGATGAGCAGTTCTTC

J: TRBJ2-3
D: TRBD2
size: once
V: TRBV4-2
CDR3: CASSPRTSDGTDTQYF
DNA: TGTGCCAGCAGCCCAAGGACTAGCGACGGCACAGATACGCAGTATTTT

J: TRBJ2-1
D: -
size: -
V: TRBV4-3
CDR3: CASSQMSLREQFF
DNA: TGCGCCAGCAGCCAAATGAGCTTGCGTGAGCAGTTCTTC

J: TRBJ2-7
D: TRBD1
size: -
V: TRBV7-9
CDR3: CASRGDSYEQYF
DNA: TGTGCCAGCAGAGGGGACAGCTACGAGCAGTACTTC

J: TRBJ2-3
D: -
size: -
V: TRBV7-2
CDR3: CASSLLVDTQYF
DNA: TGTGCCAGCAGCCTTTTAGTAGATACGCAGTATTTT

J: TRBJ1-3
D: -
size: -
V: TRBV4-3
CDR3: CASSQDAGSGNTIYF
DNA: TGCGCCAGCAGCCAAGATGCAGGTTCTGGAAACACCATATATTTT

J: TRBJ1-5
D: -
size: -
V: TRBV12-3/TRBV12-4
CDR3: CASSYSNQPQHF
DNA: TGTGCCAGCAGCTACAGCAATCAGCCCCAGCATTTT

J: TRBJ2-5
D: TRBD2
size: -
V: TRBV3-1/TRBV3-2
CDR3: CASSLGLAGGRETQYF
DNA: TGTGCCAGCAGCCTCGGACTAGCGGGGGGGCGGGAGACCCAGTACTTC

J: TRBJ1-2
D: TRBD1
size: -
V: TRBV7-8
CDR3: CASSSSFGGQNYGYTF
DNA: TGTGCCAGCAGCTCAAGCTTCGGGGGACAGAACTATGGCTACACCTTC

J: TRBJ1-5
D: -
size: -
V: TRBV7-2
CDR3: CASSPGGPSNQPQHF
DNA: TGTGCCAGCAGCCCGGGGGGACCCAGCAATCAGCCCCAGCATTTT

J: TRBJ1-1
D: -
size: -
V: TRBV6-2/TRBV6-3
CDR3: CASSKRQIATEAFF
DNA: TGTGCCAGCAGTAAACGACAGATTGCGACTGAAGCTTTCTTT

J: TRBJ2-2
D: TRBD1
size: once
V: TRBV6-2/TRBV6-3
CDR3: CASSYPKPGQGATGELFF
DNA: TGTGCCAGCAGTTACCCAAAGCCGGGACAGGGGGCCACCGGGGAGCTGTTTTTT

J: TRBJ2-2
D: -
size: -
V: TRBV27
CDR3: CASSFNAMLGGSRDTGELFF
DNA: TGTGCCAGCAGTTTTAACGCAATGCTAGGAGGGTCCAGGGACACCGGGGAGCTGTTTTTT

J: TRBJ1-5
D: -
size: -
V: TRBV19
CDR3: CASSIPPGHFSNQPQHF
DNA: TGTGCCAGTAGTATCCCCCCGGGACACTTCAGCAATCAGCCCCAGCATTTT

J: TRBJ1-1
D: TRBD1
size: -
V: TRBV7-8
CDR3: CASSRTGFEAFF
DNA: TGTGCCAGCAGCCGGACAGGGTTTGAAGCTTTCTTT

J: TRBJ2-1
D: -
size: -
V: TRBV6-5
CDR3: CASRGGGPSYNEQFF
DNA: TGTGCCAGCAGGGGGGGAGGACCCTCCTACAATGAGCAGTTCTTC

J: TRBJ1-4
D: TRBD1
size: -
V: TRBV7-6
CDR3: CASSPTGTNEKLFF
DNA: TGTGCCAGCAGCCCGACAGGGACTAATGAAAAACTGTTTTTT

J: TRBJ1-1
D: TRBD1
size: -
V: TRBV11-3
CDR3: CASSLDRGLAFTEAFF
DNA: TGTGCCAGCAGCTTGGACAGGGGGCTAGCATTCACTGAAGCTTTCTTT

J: TRBJ1-6
D: -
size: -
V: TRBV11-2
CDR3: CASSLSGVASSYNSPLHF
DNA: TGTGCCAGCAGCTTATCAGGTGTGGCGAGCTCCTATAATTCACCCCTCCACTTT

J: TRBJ2-3
D: TRBD1
size: -
V: TRBV15
CDR3: CATSRGDGTGGTDTQYF
DNA: TGTGCCACCAGCAGAGGGGACGGGACAGGGGGCACAGATACGCAGTATTTT

J: TRBJ2-7
D: -
size: few
V: TRBV29-1
CDR3: CSGQVSYEQYF
DNA: TGCAGCGGACAGGTCTCCTACGAGCAGTACTTC

J: TRBJ1-5
D: -
size: few
V: TRBV6-5
CDR3: CASSYRRGGNQPQHF
DNA: TGTGCCAGCAGTTACCGTAGAGGGGGAAATCAGCCCCAGCATTTT

J: TRBJ1-4
D: TRBD1
size: once
V: TRBV7-2
CDR3: CASSLSGQAGEKLFF
DNA: TGTGCCAGCAGCTTATCGGGACAGGCGGGCGAAAAACTGTTTTTT

J: TRBJ1-2
D: -
size: once
V: TRBV11-2
CDR3: CASSDPLTLTNYGYTF
DNA: TGTGCCAGCAGCGATCCTCTGACATTGACTAACTATGGCTACACCTTC

J: TRBJ1-1
D: -
size: -
V: TRBV11-1
CDR3: CASSFWRRNTEAFF
DNA: TGTGCCAGCAGCTTTTGGCGGAGGAACACTGAAGCTTTCTTT

J: TRBJ1-4
D: TRBD1
size: once
V: TRBV7-2
CDR3: CASSPDRVSEKLFF
DNA: TGTGCCAGCAGCCCTGACAGGGTATCTGAAAAACTGTTTTTT

J: TRBJ2-3
D: -
size: -
V: TRBV29-1
CDR3: CSVVPSASSTDTQYF
DNA: TGCAGCGTTGTGCCAAGCGCGAGTAGCACAGATACGCAGTATTTT

J: TRBJ2-7
D: TRBD2
size: -
V: TRBV5-6
CDR3: CASSEWLADSYEQYF
DNA: TGTGCCAGCAGCGAGTGGCTAGCGGACTCCTACGAGCAGTACTTC

J: TRBJ1-2
D: TRBD1
size: -
V: TRBV7-2
CDR3: CASSTGVPYGYTF
DNA: TGTGCCAGCAGCACAGGGGTTCCCTATGGCTACACCTTC

J: TRBJ1-4
D: -
size: -
V: TRBV9
CDR3: CASSVQGSYNEKLFF
DNA: TGTGCCAGCAGCGTACAGGGATCCTATAATGAAAAACTGTTTTTT

J: TRBJ1-1
D: -
size: -
V: TRBV19
CDR3: CASSINSGYTEAFF
DNA: TGTGCCAGTAGTATTAATTCGGGGTACACTGAAGCTTTCTTT